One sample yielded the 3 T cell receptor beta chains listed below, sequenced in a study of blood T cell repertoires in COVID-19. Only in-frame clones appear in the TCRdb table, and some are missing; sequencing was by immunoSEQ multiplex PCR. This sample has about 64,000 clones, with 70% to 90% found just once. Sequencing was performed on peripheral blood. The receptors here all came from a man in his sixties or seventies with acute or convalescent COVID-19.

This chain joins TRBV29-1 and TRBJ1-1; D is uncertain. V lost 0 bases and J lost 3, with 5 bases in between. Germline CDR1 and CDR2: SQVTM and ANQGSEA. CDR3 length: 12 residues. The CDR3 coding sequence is TGCAGCGTTGAAGACGGGGACACTGAAGCTTTCTTT. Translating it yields CSVEDGDTEAFF.

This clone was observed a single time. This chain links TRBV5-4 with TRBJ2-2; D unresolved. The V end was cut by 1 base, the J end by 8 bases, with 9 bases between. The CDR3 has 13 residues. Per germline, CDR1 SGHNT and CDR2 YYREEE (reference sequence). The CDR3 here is CASSLSGSGELFF. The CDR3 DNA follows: TGTGCCAGCAGCTTGAGTGGCTCTGGGGAGCTGTTTTTT.

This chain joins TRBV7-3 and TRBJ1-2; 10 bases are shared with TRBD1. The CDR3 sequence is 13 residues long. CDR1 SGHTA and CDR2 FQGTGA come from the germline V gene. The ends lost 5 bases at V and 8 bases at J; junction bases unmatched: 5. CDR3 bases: TGTGCCAGCAGCCACGGGACAGGGGTCGGCTACACCTTC. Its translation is CASSHGTGVGYTF. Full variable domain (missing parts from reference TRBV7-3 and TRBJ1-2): GAGVSQTPSNKVTEKGKYVELRCDPISGHTALYWYRQSLGQGPEFLIYFQGTGAADDSGLPNDRFFAVRPEGSVSTLKIQRTERGDSAVYLCASSHGTGVGYTFGSGTRLTVV.